This paragraph covers one T cell receptor (beta chain) sequence. What it recognizes is unknown. This sample was taken from a study of shared clonotypes between healthy human individuals. Overall study results and limits: The study generally estimated greater richness for naive than memory subsets.

Sequencing was performed with immunoSEQ multiplex PCR; in TCRdb, only in-frame clones are kept and a portion is missing. The table shows 190,000 or so clones, with approximately 60% occurring only once. The germline gives CDR1 SGHVS, CDR2 FQNEAQ. The CDR3 sequence is 15 residues long. V was clipped by 1 base and J by 4 bases, with 13 bases between them. The origin of this receptor is a young man in good health. V is TRBV7-8 and J is TRBJ1-2; D may be TRBD1 (6 bases). The sequenced material came from memory CD4+ T cells sorted from blood. Sample subset: CD45RA-negative fraction. The CDR3 protein is CASSLERGFTYGYTF. In DNA form, the CDR3 reads TGTGCCAGCAGCTTAGAGAGGGGGTTTACCTATGGCTACACCTTC.